This T cell receptor beta chain was retrieved from a study of cytomegalovirus exposure and HLA in healthy donors. Study results and caveats: As confirmed in vitro, three CMV-associated chains were specific for CMV antigens.

Regarding this clone: What it binds is unknown.

PCR used 60 Vbeta primers and 13 Jbeta primers. Some clones are missing from TCRdb's copy, which holds only in-frame ones; the method was immunoSEQ multiplex PCR. The table lists 200,000 or so clones, 84% of them singletons. The sequenced material came from PBMCs. The TCR was taken from a boy between 5 and 17 years old in good health and CMV-seronegative.

The chain's CDR3 is CASSPWVGRGQDNEQFF. The CDR3 bases are TGCGCCAGCAGCCCCTGGGTAGGCAGGGGGCAGGACAATGAGCAGTTCTTC. This chain joins TRBV5-1 and TRBJ2-1, with 8 bases matching TRBD1. V lost 4 bases to trimming and J lost 5 bases; unmatched junction nucleotides: 14. CDR3 size: 17 residues. The germline V gene has CDR1 SGHRS and CDR2 YFSETQ.